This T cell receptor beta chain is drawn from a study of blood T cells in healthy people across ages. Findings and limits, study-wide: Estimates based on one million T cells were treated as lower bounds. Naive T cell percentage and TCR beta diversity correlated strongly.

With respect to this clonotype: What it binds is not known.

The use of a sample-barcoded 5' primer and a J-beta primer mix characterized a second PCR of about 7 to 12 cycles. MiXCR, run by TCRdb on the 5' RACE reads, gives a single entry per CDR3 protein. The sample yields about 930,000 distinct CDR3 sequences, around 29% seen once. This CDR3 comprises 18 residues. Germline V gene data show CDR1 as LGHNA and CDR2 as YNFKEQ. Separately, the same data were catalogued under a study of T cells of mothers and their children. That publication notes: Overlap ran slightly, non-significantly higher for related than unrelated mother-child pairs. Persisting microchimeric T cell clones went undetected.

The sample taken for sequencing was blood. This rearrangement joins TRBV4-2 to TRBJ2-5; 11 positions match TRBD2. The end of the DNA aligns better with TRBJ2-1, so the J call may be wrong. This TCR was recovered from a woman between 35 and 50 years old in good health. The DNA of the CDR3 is TGTGCCAGCAGCCAAGATGGTCTAGCGGGGGGTTACCAAGAGACCCAGTTCTTC. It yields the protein CASSQDGLAGGYQETQFF.